Listed below are T cell receptor beta chains from one sample, sequenced in a study of T cells after yellow fever vaccination. Each CDR3 protein is one row after TCRdb ran MiXCR on the 5' RACE reads. The table includes about 360,000 distinct CDR3 sequences, over 5% detected once. Sample: PBMCs, taken 5 days after the yellow fever booster vaccination. Every receptor here comes from a young man who received the YFV17D yellow fever vaccine. CDR3s include the opening cysteine and the closing phenylalanine or tryptophan. Expanded clones get a size class; other rows say once, few or many, or leave the size out.

TRBV6-5,many,14,CASSYGRRADTIYF
TRBV20-1,NA,16,CSARDGLAVNTGELFF
TRBV5-1,many,15,CASSKLVSSTDTQYF
TRBV12-3/TRBV12-4,few,14,CASSRGQDPYEQYF
TRBV15,many,11,CATSKGETQYF
TRBV29-1,NA,13,CSATGQGVGEQYF
TRBV20-1,few,20,CSAFSGTGKTSGRAAGELFF
TRBV18,many,13,CASSLSTYNEQFF
TRBV5-4,few,13,CASSRTNYNEQFF
TRBV7-8,NA,14,CASSPTGVVTEAFF
TRBV7-8,NA,17,CASSGIIFRESNQPQHF
TRBV6-2/TRBV6-3,NA,16,CASSSISGSFEDTQYF
TRBV2,NA,15,CASRPTGGGSHEQFF
TRBV5-4,NA,15,CASSSTDYLPDTQYF
TRBV19,NA,16,CASSPFKLGGANVLTF
TRBV20-1,many,12,CSAKGLNNEQFF
TRBV7-2,once,14,CASILGTGSDTQYF
TRBV28,NA,15,CASITGAVPYNEQFF
TRBV7-2,few,14,CASSFQYNTGELFF
TRBV5-6,NA,14,CASRSTGGSYEQYF
TRBV7-9,few,14,CASSPPGPGSEQYF
TRBV24-1,NA,14,CASKRARGTGELFF
TRBV25-1,NA,16,CASSGRGVSSNQPQHF
TRBV7-2,many,12,CASSRRTDTQYF
TRBV5-6,many,14,CASSVGQGDEKLFF
TRBV14,few,15,CASSQAPSAYYEQYF
TRBV6-5,NA,14,CASSYGRVPGELFF
TRBV18,few,14,CASSTGNPYNEQFF
TRBV5-4,NA,14,CASSPTGYQETQYF
TRBV20-1,few,15,CSASVGPFNTGELFF
TRBV7-2,many,15,CASSPMGVSSNEQYF
TRBV20-1,NA,14,CSLGDRAGADTQYF
TRBV5-4,few,21,CASSLGAGDREFQSSYNEQFF
TRBV28,NA,17,CASSLAGLAGGTDTQYF
TRBV6-1,few,16,CASRRTPGLATGGQYF
TRBV6-5,many,14,CASSYRGVQETQYF
TRBV28,NA,11,CASSLFRFPFF
TRBV2,NA,13,CASNSDGNNELFF